The 16 T cell receptor beta chains below all came from one sample that was sequenced in a study of type 1 regulatory T cells. TCRdb processed the reads anew with MiXCR; each CDR3 protein has one entry. Altogether approximately 90,000 distinct CDR3 sequences are present, about 28% being singletons, with the ten largest covering less than 2.5%. Sequenced material: CD4+ T cells, either the whole sample or a sorted fraction (not recorded which). Receptor source: a human donor in good health.

This clonotype was observed a handful of times. The V call is TRBV7-8, the J call TRBJ2-1; D remains ambiguous. Deletions cut 2 bases from V and 8 bases from J, with 4 bases between. This CDR3 contains 11 residues. Germline-derived CDR1 and CDR2 are SGHVS and FQNEAQ. This chain's CDR3 is CASSLIYEQFF. CDR3 nucleotide sequence: TGTGCCAGCAGCTTAATCTATGAGCAGTTCTTC.

The genes are TRBV2 and TRBJ2-3; TRBD2 agrees at 10 bases. Germline V lookup: CDR1 SNHLY, CDR2 FYNNEI. There are 15 residues in the CDR3. V was pared by 7 bases and J by 2 bases, with 6 bases of the junction left unmatched. CDR3 sequence (DNA): TGTGCCAGCAAAAAAGGACTAGCGGACACAGATACGCAGTATTTT. Amino acid sequence: CASKKGLADTDTQYF.

Only a few counts were recorded for this clonotype. The chain combines TRBV18 with TRBJ2-3; D unresolved. V lost 6 bases and J lost 0, with 7 bases in between. The germline gives CDR1 KGHSH, CDR2 LQKENI. The CDR3 contains 13 residues. The CDR3 DNA reads as TGTGCCAGCTCGCCATCTAGCACAGATACGCAGTATTTT. Protein sequence: CASSPSSTDTQYF.

The J gene is TRBJ2-1, the V gene TRBV12-5, with 11 bases that match TRBD2. Germline V gene data show CDR1 as LGHNT and CDR2 as FRNRAP. There are 17 residues in the CDR3. V was pared by 0 bases and J by 8 bases, with 9 bases of the junction left unmatched. The DNA for the CDR3 is TGTGCTAGTGGTTTGGTCTCACTTCGGACTAGCGGGCATGAGCAGTTCTTC. Protein sequence: CASGLVSLRTSGHEQFF.

V gene TRBV7-2 combines with J gene TRBJ2-1, with D possibly being TRBD1 or TRBD2 (5 bases each). In germline, CDR1 is SGHTA, CDR2 FQGNSA. The CDR3 contains 14 residues. Trimming left V 7 bases short and J 7 bases short, with 17 bases between. CDR3 nucleotide sequence: TGTGCCAGCACCCGAACCAGAGGGGCTAATGAGCAGTTCTTC. Amino acids: CASTRTRGANEQFF.

The chain uses TRBV18 and TRBJ1-1, with D uncertain. Trimming took 3 bases from V and 2 from J, leaving 7 bases between them. The CDR3 loop spans 13 amino acids. Germline-derived CDR1 and CDR2 are KGHSH and LQKENI. The DNA for the CDR3 is TGTGCCAGCTCACCTGCCTTTAACACTGAAGCTTTCTTT. Its translation: CASSPAFNTEAFF.

This clonotype turned up a few times. The chain combines TRBV20-1 with TRBJ2-7; 11 bases fit TRBD2. The CDR3 totals 18 residues. V was clipped by 4 bases and J by 4 bases; unmatched bases: 18. CDR1 is DFQATT and CDR2 is SNEGSKA in the germline V gene (reference sequence). The CDR3 DNA reads TGCAGTGCTAAACGACGATCAAACTGGCGACTAGCGGGGTACGAGCAGTACTTC. It encodes CSAKRRSNWRLAGYEQYF.

This chain uses TRBV5-1 with TRBJ1-5; D remains ambiguous. The V end was cut by 4 bases, the J end by 7 bases, with 12 bases between. Germline CDR1 SGHRS, CDR2 YFSETQ. This CDR3 is 13 amino acids long. In DNA form, the CDR3 reads TGCGCCAGCAGCGAAAGGCTCGACCAGCCCCAGCATTTT. Its translation: CASSERLDQPQHF.

The chain combines TRBV5-4 with TRBJ2-5; 12 bases are shared with TRBD2. With V trimmed by 4 bases and J by 5 bases, 6 bases remained unmatched. This CDR3 is built from 15 residues. Germline CDR1 and CDR2: SGHNT and YYREEE (reference sequence). The CDR3 region has the DNA TGTGCCAGCAGCCAGACTAGCGGGAGCCGCGAGACCCAGTACTTC. Encoded protein: CASSQTSGSRETQYF.

This chain joins TRBV12-3 or TRBV12-4 and TRBJ2-1, with D unclear. The germline V and J ends were trimmed by 2 bases and 5 bases, with 13 bases remaining between them. The CDR3 sequence is 15 residues long. CDR3: CASSLSSPGHNEQFF. The CDR3 region has the DNA TGTGCCAGCAGTTTAAGCAGCCCTGGCCACAATGAGCAGTTCTTC.

The genes are TRBV7-8 and TRBJ2-4; the D gene is possibly TRBD2 (6 bases). Germline CDR1 SGHVS, CDR2 FQNEAQ. The V end was cut by 8 bases, the J end by 8 bases, with 13 bases between. This CDR3 has 12 amino acids. The CDR3 bases are TGTGCCAGCCAGGGAGGAGAGGACATTCAGTACTTC. It specifies CASQGGEDIQYF.

The rearrangement uses TRBV5-6 and TRBJ1-1, with a tentative D call TRBD1 (5 bases). Germline V gene sequence: CDR1 SGHDT, CDR2 YYEEEE. This CDR3 contains 15 residues. Trimming removed 1 base from V and 2 bases from J, with 12 bases in between. CDR3 sequence (DNA): TGTGCCAGCAGCTTGCGGGGGGACGGCAACACTGAAGCTTTCTTT. As protein: CASSLRGDGNTEAFF.

The chain recombines TRBV20-1 with TRBJ2-3; 7 bases map to TRBD1. Germline V lookup: CDR1 DFQATT, CDR2 SNEGSKA (reference sequence). The CDR3 is 14 amino acids. Losses at the gene ends were 3 bases for V and 7 bases for J; bases not matched to a gene: 10. The CDR3 DNA reads TGCAGTGCTAGCGGGCCAGGGGGAGCGAATACGCAGTATTTT. Amino acids: CSASGPGGANTQYF.

The CDR3 nucleotides are TGCAGTGCTGGCAAGGGACTAGCAGACTTCTACGAGCAGTACTTC. Protein sequence: CSAGKGLADFYEQYF. The chain joins TRBV20-1 to TRBJ2-7, with 9 positions matching TRBD2. The J segment lost 3 bases and the V segment lost 5 bases, leaving 11 bases of the junction unmatched. Germline V lookup: CDR1 DFQATT, CDR2 SNEGSKA (reference sequence). The CDR3 consists of 15 residues.

This clonotype was counted between two and nine times. This rearrangement joins TRBV7-2 to TRBJ1-6; D perhaps matches TRBD1 (6 bases). Germline CDR1 is SGHTA and CDR2 is FQGNSA. V gave up 5 bases and J gave up 10 bases, with 12 bases separating them. The CDR3 sequence is 13 residues long. This chain's CDR3 is CASSQDSGSPLHF. DNA for the CDR3: TGTGCCAGCAGCCAGGACAGCGGGTCACCCCTCCACTTT.

The rearrangement joins TRBV9 to TRBJ2-7; 10 positions agree with TRBD2. CDR1 and CDR2 from the germline V gene are SGDLS and YYNGEE. There are 15 residues in the CDR3. Losses at the gene ends were 0 bases for V and 4 bases for J; bases not matched to a gene: 4. CDR3 bases: TGTGCCAGCAGCGTAGAACTAGCGGGATTTTACGAGCAGTACTTC. Protein product: CASSVELAGFYEQYF.